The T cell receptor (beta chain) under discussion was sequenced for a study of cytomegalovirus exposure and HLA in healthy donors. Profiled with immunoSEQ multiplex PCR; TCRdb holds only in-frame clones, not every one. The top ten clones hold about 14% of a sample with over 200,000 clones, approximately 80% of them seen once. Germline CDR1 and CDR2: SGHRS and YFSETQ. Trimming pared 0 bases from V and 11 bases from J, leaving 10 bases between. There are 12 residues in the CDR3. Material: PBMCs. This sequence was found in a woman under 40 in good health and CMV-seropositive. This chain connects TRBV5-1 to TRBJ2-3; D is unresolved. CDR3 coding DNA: TGCGCCAGCAGCTTGGTTCCGAATGTGCAGTATTTT. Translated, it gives CASSLVPNVQYF.